What follows are 10 T cell receptor beta chains derived from one specimen sequenced in a study of molecular identifiers for immune sequencing clone quantification. MiXCR was run by TCRdb on the PCR reads, yielding one entry per CDR3 protein. The table lists around 470,000 distinct CDR3 sequences, over 20% of them singletons. Input material: naive CD8+ T cells from blood, with Jurkat cell RNA spiked in. Subset denoted: FACS-sorted CD8+CD4-CCR7+CD45RA+ naive T cells. The receptor source for this set is a human donor in good health. Some libraries in this study had Jurkat cell RNA spiked in.

The chain links TRBV20-1 to TRBJ2-7; tentative D call: TRBD2 (7 bases). The CDR3 sequence is 15 residues long. Germline V CDR1 and CDR2: DFQATT, SNEGSKA (reference sequence). V was clipped by 3 bases and J by 2 bases, with 17 bases between them. The CDR3: CSASWGRGAAYEQYF. The CDR3 DNA sequence: TGCAGTGCTAGTTGGGGACGGGGGGCGGCCTACGAGCAGTACTTC.

The rearrangement joins TRBV7-9 to TRBJ2-7; D is perhaps TRBD1 (6 bases). The CDR3 contains 16 residues. Trimming shortened V by 4 bases and J by 2 bases, and 18 bases separated the two germline ends. CDR1 is SEHNR and CDR2 is FQNEAQ in the germline V gene (reference sequence). The CDR3 DNA follows: TGTGCCAGCAGCTCCGTTGGGGCAGGGGATACCTACGAGCAGTACTTC. Amino acid sequence: CASSSVGAGDTYEQYF.

This clonotype was seen at least ten times. The chain has TRBV9 and TRBJ2-3, with unresolved D. The CDR3 runs to 13 residues. With 0 bases removed from V and 3 bases from J, the gap between germline ends came to 5 bases. CDR1 and CDR2 from the germline V gene are SGDLS and YYNGEE. The CDR3 DNA sequence: TGTGCCAGCAGCGTAGGACTGACAGATACGCAGTATTTT. Amino acid sequence: CASSVGLTDTQYF.

For this clonotype: Possible read error: a much larger clone is one base away. This rearrangement joins TRBV2 to TRBJ2-7; 7 bases map to TRBD2. V was clipped by 7 bases and J by 3 bases; unmatched bases: 18. Germline V CDR1 and CDR2: SNHLY, FYNNEI. The CDR3 is 17 residues long. The CDR3 DNA reads as TGTGCCAGCAACGGTTGGAATGAGAGGCCGGGGGGCTACGAGCAGTACTTC. Its translation: CASNGWNERPGGYEQYF.

As concerns this clonotype: One end of the junction fails to match germline, which may point to a read error. The chain couples TRBV27 to TRBJ2-6; D not certain. Looked up from germline, CDR1 is MNHEY and CDR2 is SMNVEV (reference sequence). The CDR3 is made up of 15 amino acids. CDR3 residues: CASRPLFSGTNVLTF. As DNA, the CDR3 is TGTGCCAGCAGACCCCTATTCTCTGGGACCAACGTCCTGACTTTC.

The rearrangement joins TRBV19 to TRBJ1-1; perhaps TRBD1 as D (5 bases). Germline values: CDR1 LNHDA, CDR2 SQIVND (reference sequence). CDR3 length equals 15 residues. Trimming removed 6 bases from V and 4 bases from J, with 18 bases in between. The CDR3 DNA sequence: TGTGCCAGTAGGATCCTCTCGGGGGGAAGCACTGAAGCTTTCTTT. Its translation is CASRILSGGSTEAFF.

V usage is TRBV9 and J usage is TRBJ2-6; D remains ambiguous. Trimming pared 0 bases from V and 0 bases from J, leaving 7 bases between. This CDR3 spans 16 amino acids. CDR1 SGDLS and CDR2 YYNGEE come from the germline V gene. For the CDR3, the DNA is TGTGCCAGCAGCGTAGGAGCAACCTCTGGGGCCAACGTCCTGACTTTC. Protein product: CASSVGATSGANVLTF.

The chain joins TRBV6-1 to TRBJ2-7; possibly TRBD2 for D (6 bases). Germline values: CDR1 MNHNS, CDR2 SASEGT. This CDR3 region has 14 residues. Trimming cost V 1 base and J 4 bases, with 11 bases left between them. The CDR3 nucleotides read TGTGCCAGCAGTGAAGTGGGACTTAGGTACGAGCAGTACTTC. Protein: CASSEVGLRYEQYF.

The rearrangement uses TRBV21-1 and TRBJ2-2; the table's D call, TRBD1, was not checked against the DNA. TRBV21-1 is an annotated pseudogene. The CDR3 has 13 residues. The chain's CDR3 is CATQAPCAGELFF. The CDR3 DNA sequence: TGTGCCACCCAGGCCCCTTGTGCCGGGGAGCTGTTTTTT.

Turning to this clonotype: A read error is possible here, since a much larger clone lies one base away. The conserved phenylalanine or tryptophan normally closing the CDR3 is absent here, so this likely arose from a read error. The chain is built from TRBV4-3 and TRBJ1-2, with a possible D match to TRBD1 (5 bases). Germline loops: CDR1 LGHNA, CDR2 YSLEER. This CDR3 region has 15 residues. V was cut by 0 bases and J by 4 bases, with 12 bases left in between. For the CDR3, the DNA is TGCGCCAGCAGCCAAGAGAGGCAGGGAGCCTATGGCTACACCTAC. It encodes CASSQERQGAYGYTY.